This T cell receptor (beta chain) was found in a study of T cell repertoires in cytomegalovirus infection (dated by TCRdb to the late 2010s). As for the study more broadly: Donor HLA type was relevant to the analysis, as public TCR beta signatures indicated carriage of CMV infection together with the matching HLA type. The investigation overall reported the following: Cumulative frequency of public TCR beta family members discriminated carriers of CMV infection plus the relevant HLA type in this cohort and an independent approximately 400-donor cohort. The ex vivo response was dominated by HLA-C-restricted CMV-specific TCR beta clonotypes, which also provided the single most frequent clonotype in two of eight donors.

The CDR3 runs 15 residues from the cysteine to the phenylalanine. Of all the DNA, just the CDR3 is kept, 45 bases in frame from base 1. Sequences SGHTA (CDR1) and FQGTGA (CDR2) are obtained from the germline V gene. From V the trimming removes 2 bases and from J it removes 0 bases, while the gene matches leave 3 bases of the junction unaccounted for. The listed sequencing device is Illumina HiSeq 1500. Using fastp trimming at Q25 and MiXCR clonotype assembly, TCRdb reanalyzed the public sequencing data and kept in-frame beta chains. A single entry per CDR3 protein holds the most common genes and DNA from its merged rows. The sample table shows about 490,000 distinct CDR3 sequences, and about 11% are seen once. The ten most abundant clones make up about a tenth of the sample. In its sample, this clonotype was seen many times. The antigen it recognizes is unknown. Per-base quality was not reported, and no clone a single base away is much larger than it.

The sequence derives from a human donor in good health (CMV status not recorded). Some clones in this sample may be carry-over from other donors' samples. The chain is made from TRBV7-3 and TRBJ1-2; the junction holds 7 bases that match TRBD1. Sequences were obtained from PBMCs. The CDR3 has the sequence CASSLSGGSNYGYTF. In nucleotide form, the sequence is TGTGCCAGCAGCTTATCAGGGGGTTCTAACTATGGCTACACCTTC.